The entry that follows covers one T cell receptor beta chain sequence. The sample holds a few counts of this clone. It lacks a known antigen. No per-base quality is available; no much larger clone lies one base away. The data are from a study of blood T cell repertoires in COVID-19 (dated by TCRdb to about 2020). In the study overall: Samples covering the acute and convalescent phases of COVID-19 were provided by collaborators in the United States, Italy and Spain. Where available, HLA class I and class II types were obtained from metadata supplied by the sample provider rather than from assay-based typing. Samples were obtained from the ongoing ImmuneRACE study (first 160 participants) and from approximately 1,200 subjects provided by 6 global collaborators. The prospective study material was composed of cDNA or gDNA derived from T cells, B-cell-depleted T cells, or PBMCs. The repertoires were released in a freely available public database meant as a resource for research on the immune response to SARS-CoV-2. The dataset comprised deeply sampled blood TCRbeta repertoires from subjects exposed to, actively infected with, or recovered from COVID-19. The sample metadata nearly always contained a de-identified subject ID, COVID-19 status, age in years and sex. The paper's findings and limits, for the study overall: The amount of clinical and demographic metadata varied by source and participant and was provided uncurated.

TCRbeta CDR3 regions were amplified from genomic DNA by means of the immunoSEQ Assay, a bias-controlled multiplex PCR. In the source study's methods: The number of nucleated cells in each sample was estimated from the amplification of reference gene primers within the assay. To quantify the absolute abundance of each unique TCRbeta CDR3 rearrangement, sequence reads were collapsed and filtered. For each sample, productive Simpson clonality was calculated as the square root of Simpson's diversity index across productive rearrangements. Entries here come from immuneACCESS through TCRdb and include only in-frame sequences with V and J called. Some clones fail to appear in such tables; in the studies checked, an unresolved V gene covers under half of the shortfall, and the cause of the remainder is unknown. The V and J calls and clone size come from that table; D and trimming were worked out from the DNA. Within this sample are around 250,000 clones, with around 88% of them counted one time only. The top ten clones comprise over 4% of the sample.

Deletion took 3 bases off V and 5 bases off J, with a span of 23 bases between the germline ends. CDR1 and CDR2, looked up from the germline V gene, are SGHVS and FNYEAQ. The CDR3 covers 17 residues, taking in both the cysteine and the phenylalanine. CDR3 DNA only is kept here, 51 bases in frame from base 1. In the prospective study, participants were 18 to 89 years old, resided in about two dozen geographic areas of the United States, and were enrolled through a virtual design. To assign participants to cohorts, the prospective study relied on clinical history that participants themselves reported in a screening survey and a study questionnaire. Recovered participants in ImmuneRACE Cohort 3 were defined by two consecutive negative NP/OP PCR tests, clearance by a healthcare professional, or resolution of symptoms. In the prospective study, mobile phlebotomists collected whole blood, serum and a nasopharyngeal or oropharyngeal swab from each participant. Prospective study participants could optionally give additional blood draws and questionnaires over a 2-month period. Blood samples from the prospective study were shipped frozen or at room temperature prior to DNA extraction.

Sequences were obtained from PBMCs or T cells enriched from blood (not recorded which). The receptor was derived from a woman aged 25 to 39 who had recovered from COVID-19. Recombination joined TRBV7-6 with TRBJ2-7, with a tentative D gene TRBD2 over 5 matching bases. The DNA sequence follows: TGTGCCAGCAGCTTTATCCCAATGGCGGGCGCGTTTCACGAGCAGTACTTC. Translated, it reads CASSFIPMAGAFHEQYF.